What follows are 24 T cell receptor beta chains derived from one specimen sequenced in a study of blood T cell repertoires in COVID-19. Here immunoSEQ multiplex PCR was the method, and the copy in TCRdb shows in-frame clones only, minus some. The sample lists some 340,000 clones, 85% seen once, with roughly 3.4% in the top ten. Sequencing was done on a sample of peripheral blood. Every receptor here comes from a woman in her late teens or twenties with acute or convalescent COVID-19.

The chain couples TRBV5-1 to TRBJ1-1, with TRBD1 identical over 8 bases. Trimming at V came to 2 bases and at J to 1 base, leaving 4 bases not matched to a gene. The CDR3 runs to 15 residues. CDR1 is SGHRS, CDR2 YFSETQ, per germline. The CDR3 region has the DNA TGCGCCAGCAGCTTCCCGGGACAGGAGAACACTGAAGCTTTCTTT. Amino acids: CASSFPGQENTEAFF.

The chain has TRBV23-1 and TRBJ2-2; 10 bases are a match to TRBD1. TRBV23-1 counts as an open reading frame of uncertain function. The V and J ends lost 4 bases and 7 bases, in that order; junction bases with no gene match: 6. This CDR3 is built from 15 residues. CDR3 sequence reads: CASSRRTGGVGELFF. CDR3 sequence (DNA): TGCGCCAGCAGTCGGAGGACAGGGGGAGTCGGGGAGCTGTTTTTT.

The chain employs TRBV10-3 and TRBJ1-1; D remains unclear. Germline V CDR1 and CDR2: ENHRY, SYGVKD. Deletions cut 3 bases from V and 0 bases from J, with 17 bases between. CDR3 length equals 17 residues. In DNA, the CDR3 is TGTGCCATCAGTGAAAGTCCCACTCCCGCTCTGAACACTGAAGCTTTCTTT. Its protein product is CAISESPTPALNTEAFF.

The chain joins TRBV5-4 to TRBJ1-6; TRBD1 matches 7 bases. This CDR3 region has 15 residues. The germline CDR1 and CDR2 sequences are SGHNT and YYREEE (reference sequence). The trim removed 4 bases at V and 10 bases at J, leaving 11 bases unmatched. CDR3 in amino acids: CASSPRQGRGSPLHF. The DNA of the CDR3 is TGTGCCAGCAGCCCCAGACAGGGAAGAGGGTCACCCCTCCACTTT.

The chain employs TRBV6-6 and TRBJ2-5, with 7 positions matching TRBD2. Looked up from germline, CDR1 is MNHNY and CDR2 is SVGAGI (reference sequence). CDR3 size: 14 residues. With V trimmed by 5 bases and J by 6 bases, 9 bases remained unmatched. In DNA form, the CDR3 reads TGTGCCAGCAGTACCGGGGGGAGTTTTCAGACCCAGTACTTC. The encoded protein is CASSTGGSFQTQYF.

The chain has TRBV6-5 and TRBJ2-5; TRBD1 agrees at 9 bases. The CDR3 length is 13 residues. V dropped 6 bases and J dropped 5; count of bases not matched to a gene: 4. Germline values: CDR1 MNHEY, CDR2 SVGAGI. In nucleotides, the CDR3 is TGTGCCAGCAGGGGACAGGGTGGGGAGACCCAGTACTTC. Translated: CASRGQGGETQYF.

This clone was counted a few times. CDR3 in DNA: TGTGCCAGCAGTTTATTCCGATCCAGGGCTGAGAACACTGAAGCTTTCTTT. Residues: CASSLFRSRAENTEAFF. The chain combines TRBV27 with TRBJ1-1; D possibly corresponds to TRBD1 (5 bases). This CDR3 comprises 17 residues. Germline loops: CDR1 MNHEY, CDR2 SMNVEV (reference sequence). Trimming removed 1 base from V and 1 base from J, with 16 bases in between.

This rearrangement joins TRBV20-1 to TRBJ1-4, with D possibly matching TRBD1 (6 bases). Germline assignment: CDR1 DFQATT and CDR2 SNEGSKA (reference sequence). The germline V and J ends were trimmed by 3 bases and 4 bases, with 15 bases remaining between them. This CDR3 region has 15 residues. The CDR3 DNA follows: TGCAGTGCTAGTGGGGGGGGCAGGGTTAATGAAAAACTGTTTTTT. Translation gives CSASGGGRVNEKLFF.

This clone showed up just once. V and J are TRBV19 and TRBJ1-6; 8 bases align to TRBD1. From germline, CDR1 is LNHDA and CDR2 SQIVND (reference sequence). This CDR3 has 15 amino acids. After removal of 5 bases from V and 7 bases from J, the junction contained 7 bases not matched to a gene. CDR3 in amino acids: CASSGDRGSNSPLHF. The CDR3 bases are TGTGCCAGTAGTGGCGACAGGGGAAGCAATTCACCCCTCCACTTT.

V gene TRBV19 combines with J gene TRBJ1-1; 8 positions match TRBD1. CDR3 length equals 15 residues. V trimming: 2 bases; J trimming: 1 base; junction bases outside the gene matches: 3. CDR1 and CDR2 (germline): LNHDA, SQIVND (reference sequence). CDR3 nucleotide sequence: TGTGCCAGTAGTATACGAGGACAGGGGAACACTGAAGCTTTCTTT. Translation: CASSIRGQGNTEAFF.

The rearrangement uses TRBV5-4 and TRBJ1-2; TRBD1 matches 9 bases. After removal of 4 bases from V and 3 bases from J, the junction contained 7 bases not matched to a gene. The CDR3 spans 15 residues. Looked up from germline, CDR1 is SGHNT and CDR2 is YYREEE (reference sequence). CDR3 residues: CASSPGQGTDYGYTF. CDR3 sequence (DNA): TGTGCCAGCAGCCCCGGACAGGGGACAGACTATGGCTACACCTTC.

The rearrangement links TRBV28 to TRBJ2-1; 8 bases align to TRBD2. The V gene end was trimmed by 3 bases and the J gene end by 7 bases; junction bases not matched to a gene: 8. Germline V gene lookup returns CDR1 MDHEN and CDR2 SYDVKM. This CDR3 comprises 15 residues. The CDR3 sequence is CASSFWAGGRNEQFF. DNA for the CDR3: TGTGCCAGCAGTTTCTGGGCGGGAGGAAGAAATGAGCAGTTCTTC. Supplemented by reference TRBV28 and TRBJ2-1, the full variable domain reads DVKVTQSSRYLVKRTGEKVFLECVQDMDHENMFWYRQDPGLGLRLIYFSYDVKMKEKGDIPEGYSVSREKKERFSLILESASTNQTSMYLCASSFWAGGRNEQFFGPGTRLTVL.

The rearrangement links TRBV9 to TRBJ1-1, with 10 bases lining up with TRBD1. The CDR3 sequence is 15 residues long. V lost 3 bases to trimming and J lost 7 bases; unmatched junction nucleotides: 9. Germline V gene data show CDR1 as SGDLS and CDR2 as YYNGEE. CDR3 bases: TGTGCCAGCAGCGGATTGGGACAGGGGAAGGGTGAAGCTTTCTTT. Translating gives CASSGLGQGKGEAFF. The full variable domain, rest sourced from reference TRBV9 and TRBJ1-1, is DSGVTQTPKHLITATGQRVTLRCSPRSGDLSVYWYQQSLDQGLQFLIQYYNGEERAKGNILERFSAQQFPDLHSELNLSSLELGDSALYFCASSGLGQGKGEAFFGQGTRLTVV.

This sequence joins TRBV19 and TRBJ2-1, with D unresolved. Germline loops: CDR1 LNHDA, CDR2 SQIVND (reference sequence). The CDR3 loop spans 14 amino acids. V lost 2 bases and J lost 3, with 8 bases in between. The CDR3 DNA follows: TGTGCCAGTAGTATAAGCACTGGCTACAATGAGCAGTTCTTC. Translation gives CASSISTGYNEQFF.

V usage is TRBV6-4 and J usage is TRBJ2-7; TRBD2 is a possible D gene (5 bases). The germline V and J ends were trimmed by 5 bases and 2 bases, with 13 bases remaining between them. CDR3 size: 14 residues. Germline CDR1 MRHNA, CDR2 SNTAGT. The DNA for the CDR3 is TGTGCCAGCAGTCCCGAGGGCAGTACCTACGAGCAGTACTTC. Protein: CASSPEGSTYEQYF.

This clone was seen only a few times. V and J are TRBV5-1 and TRBJ2-5; 8 positions match TRBD2. J gave up 6 bases and V 4 bases, and 11 bases lay outside the gene matches. This CDR3 region has 15 residues. Looked up from germline, CDR1 is SGHRS and CDR2 is YFSETQ. CDR3 protein: CASSTEKRGPKTQYF. The DNA of the CDR3 is TGCGCCAGCAGCACCGAAAAGCGGGGGCCGAAGACCCAGTACTTC. Full variable domain (outside the CDR3, taken from reference TRBV5-1 and TRBJ2-5): KAGVTQTPRYLIKTRGQQVTLSCSPISGHRSVSWYQQTPGQGLQFLFEYFSETQRNKGNFPGRFSGRQFSNSRSEMNVSTLELGDSALYLCASSTEKRGPKTQYFGPGTRLLVL.

J is TRBJ2-7 and V is TRBV9; 8 bases line up with TRBD2. CDR3 length: 15 amino acids. Looked up from germline, CDR1 is SGDLS and CDR2 is YYNGEE. The V segment lost 5 bases and the J segment 2 bases; nucleotides outside the gene matches: 9. The CDR3 DNA sequence: TGTGCCAGCAGTGCCGGGGGGGCCGATACCTACGAGCAGTACTTC. Translation gives CASSAGGADTYEQYF.

The rearrangement uses TRBV9 and TRBJ2-3; 7 positions match TRBD2. J was trimmed by 3 bases and V by 7 bases; bases with no gene match: 2. CDR3 length: 12 amino acids. Germline CDR1 is SGDLS and CDR2 is YYNGEE. CDR3 sequence (DNA): TGTGCCAGCGGGAGGGAGACAGATACGCAGTATTTT. As protein: CASGRETDTQYF.

This chain connects TRBV18 to TRBJ1-5, with 7 bases aligning to TRBD1. Germline CDR1 KGHSH, CDR2 LQKENI. V gave up 3 bases and J gave up 6 bases; unmatched junction bases: 5. This CDR3 has 14 amino acids. The DNA of the CDR3 is TGTGCCAGCTCACCTACAGGGGTCGGTCAGCCCCAGCATTTT. Translation: CASSPTGVGQPQHF.

This chain links TRBV7-2 with TRBJ2-3; 9 bases map to TRBD2. CDR1 SGHTA and CDR2 FQGNSA come from the germline V gene. The CDR3 is 16 residues long. The trim removed 5 bases at V and 4 bases at J, leaving 10 bases unmatched. In nucleotides, the CDR3 is TGTGCCAGCAGCGGGGGGGTAGCGGGAGCCGCAGATACGCAGTATTTT. This encodes CASSGGVAGAADTQYF.

The genes are TRBV5-1 and TRBJ2-3, with 7 bases matching TRBD1. The J segment lost 0 bases and the V segment lost 0 bases, leaving 4 bases of the junction unmatched. Germline loops: CDR1 SGHRS, CDR2 YFSETQ. CDR3 length: 16 amino acids. CDR3 in amino acids: CASSLGSTGSTDTQYF. Written as DNA, the CDR3 is TGCGCCAGCAGCTTGGGGTCGACAGGGAGCACAGATACGCAGTATTTT.

The V gene is TRBV5-4, the J gene TRBJ2-5; D is possibly TRBD1 (5 bases). Germline V gene lookup returns CDR1 SGHNT and CDR2 YYREEE (reference sequence). The CDR3 runs to 14 residues. The V and J ends lost 4 bases and 1 base respectively, with 11 bases between them. The chain's CDR3 is CASSTVDTQETQYF. For the CDR3, the DNA is TGTGCCAGCAGCACTGTGGACACCCAAGAGACCCAGTACTTC.

V is TRBV5-1 and J is TRBJ2-6, with 8 positions matching TRBD2. V was pared by 4 bases and J by 2 bases, with 2 bases of the junction left unmatched. The length of the CDR3 is 15 residues. In germline, CDR1 is SGHRS, CDR2 YFSETQ. This chain's CDR3 is CASSGGLAGANVLTF. For the CDR3, the DNA is TGCGCCAGCAGCGGGGGACTAGCTGGGGCCAACGTCCTGACTTTC. The full variable domain, with the rest looked up from reference TRBV5-1 and TRBJ2-6, is KAGVTQTPRYLIKTRGQQVTLSCSPISGHRSVSWYQQTPGQGLQFLFEYFSETQRNKGNFPGRFSGRQFSNSRSEMNVSTLELGDSALYLCASSGGLAGANVLTFGAGSRLTVL.

J is TRBJ2-1 and V is TRBV19; TRBD2 matches 8 bases. The CDR3 loop spans 18 amino acids. In germline, CDR1 is LNHDA, CDR2 SQIVND (reference sequence). Unmatched junction bases numbered 14, after V lost 5 bases and J lost 2 bases. The CDR3 bases are TGTGCCAGTAGTCCCCTCAGTAGGCTAGCGGGCCCCTACAATGAGCAGTTCTTC. Translating gives CASSPLSRLAGPYNEQFF.